Below, 5 T cell receptor beta chains from the same sample are listed, as sequenced in a study of control samples from healthy donors and cancer patients. TCRdb's table, derived via immunoSEQ multiplex PCR, lists solely in-frame clones and lacks some. The sample records around 150,000 clones, about 90% being singletons. Sequences were obtained from blood. These receptors all stem from a man aged 25-45 years in good health.

The chain combines TRBV19 with TRBJ1-5; possibly TRBD1 for D (5 bases). This CDR3 has 15 amino acids. Germline V gene data show CDR1 as LNHDA and CDR2 as SQIVND (reference sequence). The V end lost 3 bases, the J end lost 7 bases, and 16 bases lay between the germline ends. DNA of the CDR3: TGTGCCAGTAGTATCCGAGGCCGCGGGGACCAGCCCCAGCATTTT. Amino acid sequence: CASSIRGRGDQPQHF.

The chain joins TRBV30 to TRBJ2-2; D is unclear. Germline loops: CDR1 GTSNPN, CDR2 SVGIG (reference sequence). V was shortened by 4 bases and J by 5 bases, with 5 bases between the two germline ends. The length of the CDR3 is 11 residues. In DNA form, the CDR3 reads TGTGCCTGGAACCCAACCGGGGAGCTGTTTTTT. It specifies CAWNPTGELFF.

J is TRBJ2-7 and V is TRBV7-9; tentatively, D is TRBD1 (5 bases). V lost 1 base, J lost 3 bases, and 25 bases lay in between. The V gene's germline CDR1 is SEHNR and CDR2 FQNEAQ (reference sequence). The CDR3 has 19 amino acids. CDR3 nucleotides: TGTGCCAGCAGCTTAGACTCAAGGTCAGGGCAGGGTGTTAGCTACGAGCAGTACTTC. Its translation is CASSLDSRSGQGVSYEQYF.

The chain is built from TRBV7-3 and TRBJ2-3; D may be TRBD1 (6 bases). The germline V gene has CDR1 SGHTA and CDR2 FQGTGA. The CDR3 is 13 residues long. V was pared by 4 bases and J by 6 bases, with 11 bases between. The DNA of the CDR3 is TGTGCCAGCAGCTATAACAGGGAGGATACGCAGTATTTT. As protein: CASSYNREDTQYF.

The chain combines TRBV27 with TRBJ2-4; unclear D gene. This CDR3 contains 13 residues. Trimming removed 5 bases at V and 6 bases at J, with 11 bases between. Germline V CDR1 and CDR2: MNHEY, SMNVEV (reference sequence). In DNA, the CDR3 is TGTGCCAGCAGTGCTTCCAACGGAAACATTCAGTACTTC. Translated: CASSASNGNIQYF.